This TCR beta chain was sequenced during a study of CD8+ T cells in alopecia areata. Extracted RNA was reverse transcribed into cDNA, the sequencing template. TCRdb keeps only in-frame clones here, not all; method: immunoSEQ multiplex PCR. The profile covers roughly 92,000 clones, with 70% to 85% appearing a single time and 15% to 20% taken by the ten largest. The treatment denotes: oral pan-JAK inhibitor, 5-10 mg twice daily. Concerning this clone: Its specificity is unknown.

This CDR3 has 12 amino acids. Trimming cost V 0 bases and J 3 bases, with 6 bases left between them. Per the germline V gene, CDR1 is GTSNPN and CDR2 is SVGIG (reference sequence). Whole-study results and caveats: Scalp clonality, along with expanded CD8+ clones among the top 100, was significantly decreased by tofacitinib.

Sequences were derived from CD8+ T cells sorted from blood, sampled around week 44, from a patient treated with tofacitinib. The receptor comes from a human donor with alopecia areata. The V call is TRBV30, the J call TRBJ2-7; D is unclear. CDR3 in amino acids: CAWSVLGYEQYF. CDR3 bases: TGTGCCTGGAGTGTACTCGGCTACGAGCAGTACTTC.